Listed below are T cell receptor beta chains from one sample, sequenced in a study of shared clonotypes between healthy human individuals. Libraries were prepared by immunoSEQ multiplex PCR; TCRdb keeps only in-frame clonotypes and omits some of them. The sample includes roughly 2.4 million clones, more than 90% seen only once; the top ten take 0.13%. Sequencing used naive CD4+ T cells sorted from blood. The source is a man younger than 35 in good health. CDR3s include the opening cysteine and the closing phenylalanine or tryptophan. The D gene is left open where the match is weak. The size field is filled for only some rows; it gives once, few, many or a size class.

TRBV10-3,TRBJ1-1,TRBD1,-,TGTGCCATCACCTCCAAGGTAGGGGGCAAAAGCACTGAAGCTTTCTTT,CAITSKVGGKSTEAFF
TRBV5-1,TRBJ2-3,-,-,TGCGCCAGCAGCGCGAAGGGCGCGAGCACAGATACGCAGTATTTT,CASSAKGASTDTQYF
TRBV28,TRBJ2-1,-,-,TGTGCCAGCTTAGACAGGGAGGCCAATGAGCAGTTCTTC,CASLDREANEQFF
TRBV25-1,TRBJ1-1,TRBD1,-,TGTGCCAGCAGTGAACCCCCCGACAGGGGAGGGGCTGAAGCTTTCTTT,CASSEPPDRGGAEAFF
TRBV15,TRBJ1-6,-,once,TGTGCCACCAGGCCTGTTTCTGGTAATTCACCCCTCCACTTT,CATRPVSGNSPLHF
TRBV5-3,TRBJ1-3,-,-,TGTGCCCTAGACGACCGAGGCTCTGGAAACACCATATATTTT,CALDDRGSGNTIYF
TRBV28,TRBJ1-6,-,-,TGTGCCAGCAGTTCGGACAGTTATAATTCACCCCTCCACTTT,CASSSDSYNSPLHF
TRBV18,TRBJ1-1,TRBD1,-,TGTGCCAGCTCACCAGGGACAGCTAGTGAAGCTTTCTTT,CASSPGTASEAFF
TRBV30,TRBJ2-7,-,-,TGTGCCTGGAGTGTAGGGCAGGGGAGCTCCTACGAGCAGTACTTC,CAWSVGQGSSYEQYF
TRBV10-1,TRBJ2-7,-,-,TGCGCCAGCAGTGAGTCGAAGGACGGATCCTACGAGCAGTACTTC,CASSESKDGSYEQYF
TRBV25-1,TRBJ2-7,TRBD1,once,TGTGCCAGCAGTGACTGGACAGGGGACACCTACGAGCAGTACTTC,CASSDWTGDTYEQYF
TRBV10-2,TRBJ2-7,-,-,TGCGCCAGCAGTTCCCTAGAGGGGGGGCTCCCCAGCGAGCAGTACTTC,CASSSLEGGLPSEQYF
TRBV7-2,TRBJ2-7,TRBD1,-,TGTGCCAGCAGCCAAACCGGGACAGGGATGCTTGGGCAGTACTTC,CASSQTGTGMLGQYF
TRBV5-1,TRBJ1-4,-,-,TGCGCCAGCAGCCATGAGTGGCAAAACGAAAAACTGTTTTTT,CASSHEWQNEKLFF
TRBV19,TRBJ2-2,-,-,TGTGCCAGTAGTATAGGGGCCCCGGGGGAGCTGTTTTTT,CASSIGAPGELFF
TRBV2,TRBJ2-1,TRBD1,-,TGTGCCAGCAGTGGGGGCCAGGGGGCGACGAATGAGCAGTTCTTC,CASSGGQGATNEQFF
TRBV2,TRBJ2-2,TRBD2,-,TGTGCCAGCAGTAAGCGGGGGTTCTTGACCGGGGAGCTGTTTTTT,CASSKRGFLTGELFF
TRBV6-5,TRBJ1-2,-,-,TGTGCCAGCACCCGGGGGAGTAACTATGGCTACACCTTC,CASTRGSNYGYTF
TRBV7-2,TRBJ1-1,-,-,TGTGCCAGCAGCTTTCTCGAAGGTGCAACTGAAGCTTTCTTT,CASSFLEGATEAFF
TRBV30,TRBJ1-2,-,-,TGTGCCTGGACTAGACACGGCGGCGGCTACACCTTC,CAWTRHGGGYTF
TRBV19,TRBJ1-2,-,-,TGTGCCAGTAGTATAGAGTCAAATCGTAACTATGGCTACACCTTC,CASSIESNRNYGYTF
TRBV6-5,TRBJ2-5,-,-,TGTGCCAGCAGCCAGGTCGGGGAGACCCAGTACTTC,CASSQVGETQYF
TRBV19,TRBJ1-2,TRBD1,-,TGTGCCAGTACGCTGGACAGGGGTCGGGGCTACACCTTC,CASTLDRGRGYTF
TRBV7-2,TRBJ1-1,-,-,TGTGCCAGCAGCTTAGTGATTGGGAACACTGAAGCTTTCTTT,CASSLVIGNTEAFF
TRBV2,TRBJ2-1,TRBD1,-,TGTGCCAGCAGTGAACTGGGACAGGGGGTCGACAATGAGCAGTTCTTC,CASSELGQGVDNEQFF
TRBV6-5,TRBJ1-5,TRBD1,-,TGTGCGCGAAAACAGGGGGCGAATTGTCAGCCCCAGCATTTT,CARKQGANCQPQHF
TRBV6-6,TRBJ2-1,TRBD1,-,TGTGCCAGCAGCCACCAGGGACAGGGGTCCTACAATGAGCAGTTCTTC,CASSHQGQGSYNEQFF
TRBV6-1,TRBJ1-5,TRBD1,few,TGTGCCAGCAGAGGGACAGGAGGTCAGCCCCAGCATTTT,CASRGTGGQPQHF
TRBV5-4,TRBJ1-4,TRBD1,-,TGTGCCAGCAGCTTGGCCGGGACAGGGGATGAAAAACTGTTTTTT,CASSLAGTGDEKLFF
TRBV9,TRBJ1-1,TRBD1,-,TGTGCCAGCAGCGCCAGACAGGGGCCTAGGGCATCCACTGAAGCTTTCTTT,CASSARQGPRASTEAFF